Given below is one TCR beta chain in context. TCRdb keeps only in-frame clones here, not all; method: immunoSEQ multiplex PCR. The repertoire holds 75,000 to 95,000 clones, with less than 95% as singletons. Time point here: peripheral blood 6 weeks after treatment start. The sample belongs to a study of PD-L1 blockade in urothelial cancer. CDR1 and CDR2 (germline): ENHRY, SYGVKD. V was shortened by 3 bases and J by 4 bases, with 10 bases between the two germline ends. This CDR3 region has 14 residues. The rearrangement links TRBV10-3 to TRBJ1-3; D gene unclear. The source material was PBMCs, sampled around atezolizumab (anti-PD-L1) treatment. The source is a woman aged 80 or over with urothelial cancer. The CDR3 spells CAISDGVTGNTIYF. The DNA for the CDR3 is TGTGCCATCAGTGATGGTGTTACAGGAAACACCATATATTTT.